This TCR beta chain was sequenced in a study of cytomegalovirus exposure and HLA in healthy donors. Whole-study results and caveats: CMV serostatus was the sole immune exposure information available. Association of 16,951 TCR beta sequences with HLA alleles was found at 0.05 false discovery rate in a later analysis. Some highly shared sequence variants likely arose as a pipeline artifact. The investigators catalogued 164 TCR beta chains as cytomegalovirus-associated.

In the PCR, 60 Vbeta and 13 Jbeta primers were used. TCRdb's copy holds only in-frame clones and misses some; the assay was immunoSEQ multiplex PCR. The top ten clones hold around 2% of a sample with 90,000 to 95,000 clones, 65% to 85% of them seen once. CDR3 size: 13 residues. CDR1 MGHDK and CDR2 SYGVNS come from the germline V gene. Trimming shortened V by 6 bases and J by 4 bases, and 12 bases separated the two germline ends. Of note for this clone: Its target is unknown.

Sequencing was performed on PBMCs. V and J are TRBV25-1 and TRBJ2-5; D uncertain. The source is a man in his late teens or twenties in good health and CMV-seronegative. In DNA, the CDR3 is TGTGCCAGCAGCCCCCTCGAGGTAGAGACCCAGTACTTC. Translated, it gives CASSPLEVETQYF.